A selection of T cell receptor beta chains follows, all from one sample in a study of cytomegalovirus exposure and HLA in healthy donors. The table came from immunoSEQ multiplex PCR; TCRdb's copy has only in-frame clones and leaves some out. The sample consists of some 190,000 clones, 75% to 80% of them appearing once. Sequenced: PBMCs. These receptors all stem from a woman aged 30 to 39 in good health and CMV-seropositive. Each CDR3 is given with its conserved first and last residue. A D gene is named only where the DNA matches it firmly. Clone size appears in some rows only: once, few, many, or a class for an expanded clone.

d_gene	abundance	v_gene	j_gene	CDR3aa	CDR3nt
TRBD1	-	TRBV7-3	TRBJ2-3	CASRRGQVTDTQYF	TGTGCCTCTCGCCGCGGACAGGTCACAGATACGCAGTATTTT
TRBD1	-	TRBV6-5	TRBJ2-5	CASSSTGRETQYF	TGTGCCAGCAGTTCGACAGGGAGAGAGACCCAGTACTTC
TRBD2	-	TRBV28	TRBJ2-1	CASSPPKAGGLGEQFF	TGTGCCAGCAGTCCCCCCAAAGCGGGGGGTTTGGGTGAGCAGTTCTTC
TRBD2	once	TRBV18	TRBJ2-2	CASSPRLAAGELLF	TGTGCCAGCTCACCCCGACTAGCGGCCGGGGAGCTGCTTTTT
-	-	TRBV19	TRBJ2-6	CASTGQLISGANVLTF	TGTGCCAGTACGGGACAACTAATCTCTGGGGCCAACGTCCTGACTTTC
TRBD1	-	TRBV2	TRBJ2-7	CASSDPGQGAIEQYF	TGTGCCAGCAGTGACCCGGGACAGGGGGCGATTGAGCAGTACTTC
-	-	TRBV7-9	TRBJ2-1	CSSLASLYNEQFF	TGTTCCAGCTTAGCTAGTTTGTACAATGAGCAGTTCTTC
TRBD1	-	TRBV6-4	TRBJ2-2	CASSDSDRGLTGELFF	TGTGCCAGCAGTGACTCAGACAGGGGGCTCACCGGGGAGCTGTTTTTT
TRBD1	-	TRBV28	TRBJ1-2	CASRVQGVYGYTF	TGTGCCAGCAGGGTACAGGGGGTCTATGGCTACACCTTC
-	-	TRBV5-1	TRBJ1-4	CASSLTGSNEKLFF	TGCGCCAGCAGCTTGACAGGGTCTAATGAAAAACTGTTTTTT
TRBD2	-	TRBV6-6	TRBJ2-5	CASSSEREEETQYF	TGTGCCAGCAGTTCCGAGCGGGAGGAGGAGACCCAGTACTTC
TRBD2	-	TRBV27	TRBJ2-7	CASSQLAGHYEQYF	TGTGCCAGCAGTCAACTAGCGGGGCACTACGAGCAGTACTTC
-	-	TRBV7-2	TRBJ2-7	CASSLGGASYEQYF	TGTGCCAGCAGCTTGGGCGGGGCGAGCTACGAGCAGTACTTC
-	-	TRBV7-7	TRBJ1-5	CASSLEAGRENQPQHF	TGTGCTAGCAGCCTAGAAGCGGGCAGGGAAAATCAGCCCCAGCATTTT
-	-	TRBV5-8	TRBJ2-5	CASSPGGWGSETQYF	TGTGCCAGCAGCCCAGGAGGTTGGGGATCAGAGACCCAGTACTTC
-	-	TRBV29-1	TRBJ2-7	CSVGGPYEQYF	TGCAGCGTTGGCGGCCCCTACGAGCAGTACTTC
TRBD2	few	TRBV6-6	TRBJ2-2	CASNLAGMAGELFF	TGTGCCAGCAACTTAGCGGGAATGGCCGGGGAGCTGTTTTTT
TRBD2	-	TRBV9	TRBJ2-1	CASSVDPGGGLEQFF	TGTGCCAGCAGCGTAGATCCGGGAGGAGGTCTTGAGCAGTTCTTC
TRBD1	once	TRBV30	TRBJ1-2	CAWRRDRDRGYTF	TGTGCCTGGAGGAGAGACAGGGATCGGGGCTACACCTTC
-	once	TRBV28	TRBJ1-1	CASSSGRGNTEAFF	TGTGCCAGCAGTTCCGGCAGGGGTAACACTGAAGCTTTCTTT
-	few	TRBV7-2	TRBJ2-3	CASSHSDTQYF	TGTGCCAGCAGCCATTCAGATACGCAGTATTTT
-	-	TRBV9	TRBJ2-5	CASSVDTGKQETQYF	TGTGCCAGCAGCGTCGATACCGGGAAACAAGAGACCCAGTACTTC
TRBD2	-	TRBV5-4	TRBJ2-5	CASSLGGTGLAAHQTQYF	TGTGCCAGCAGCTTGGGAGGAACCGGACTAGCGGCCCACCAGACCCAGTACTTC
-	-	TRBV6-5	TRBJ2-7	CASRHNLEGGYEQYF	TGTGCCAGCAGGCACAATTTGGAGGGTGGCTACGAGCAGTACTTC
TRBD1	-	TRBV19	TRBJ1-5	CASSIRQGALNQPQHF	TGTGCCAGTAGTATCCGACAGGGGGCTTTAAATCAGCCCCAGCATTTT
-	-	TRBV6-5	TRBJ2-1	CASSSGTQDYNEQFF	TGTGCCAGCAGCTCCGGGACACAAGACTACAATGAGCAGTTCTTC
-	-	TRBV6-6	TRBJ1-5	CASTNLEQIFNQPQHF	TGTGCCAGCACCAATTTAGAACAGATTTTCAATCAGCCCCAGCATTTT
-	-	TRBV4-3	TRBJ1-2	CASSQEEGGNYGYTF	TGCGCCAGCAGCCAAGAGGAGGGGGGGAACTATGGCTACACCTTC
-	-	TRBV7-2	TRBJ2-1	CASSRWTLTGNEQFF	TGTGCCAGCAGCCGATGGACTTTGACGGGGAATGAGCAGTTCTTC
-	few	TRBV18	TRBJ2-5	CASSLGHGETQYF	TGTGCCAGCTCACTGGGACACGGAGAGACCCAGTACTTC
-	-	TRBV10-3	TRBJ2-3	CAIRTRENTDTQYF	TGTGCCATCAGGACACGGGAGAACACAGATACGCAGTATTTT
TRBD1	once	TRBV19	TRBJ1-6	CASSIGQGAWSPLHF	TGTGCCAGTAGTATAGGACAGGGCGCATGGTCACCCCTCCACTTT
-	once	TRBV5-1	TRBJ1-6	CASSLVSGGHNSPLHF	TGCGCCAGCAGCTTGGTTTCGGGGGGGCATAATTCACCCCTCCACTTT
TRBD1	-	TRBV29-1	TRBJ2-5	CSCGTGIAWETQYF	TGCAGCTGCGGGACAGGGATCGCGTGGGAGACCCAGTACTTC
TRBD2	-	TRBV6-4	TRBJ2-1	CASSDGGLAGIDEQFF	TGTGCCAGCAGTGACGGGGGACTAGCGGGTATAGATGAGCAGTTCTTC
-	few	TRBV27	TRBJ1-4	CASREVGEKLFF	TGTGCCAGCAGGGAGGTCGGGGAAAAACTGTTTTTT
TRBD2	-	TRBV2	TRBJ2-7	CASRAGLAGSEQYF	TGTGCCAGCAGGGCCGGGCTAGCGGGTTCTGAGCAGTACTTC
-	few	TRBV21-1	TRBJ2-5	CASSKGLAGVETQYF	TGTGCCAGCAGCAAAGGACTAGCGGGGGTAGAGACCCAGTACTTC
TRBD1	-	TRBV28	TRBJ2-1	CASSRGTDAYNEQFF	TGTGCCAGCAGCCGTGGGACAGATGCCTACAATGAGCAGTTCTTC
-	once	TRBV18	TRBJ1-5	CASSPSRVGQPQHF	TGTGCCAGCTCACCATCCAGGGTTGGCCAGCCCCAGCATTTT
-	few	TRBV28	TRBJ1-2	CASSFLDRGYGYTF	TGTGCCAGCAGTTTTCTGGATCGGGGCTATGGCTACACCTTC